The source of this TCR beta chain is a study of technical replicates of blood from several donors. Libraries were prepared by immunoSEQ multiplex PCR; TCRdb keeps only in-frame clonotypes and omits some of them. Here the sample spans about 84,000 clones, around 97% being singletons. V lost 0 bases and J 5 bases, leaving 11 bases between the germline ends. The CDR3 consists of 15 residues. Germline-derived CDR1 and CDR2 are SGHKS and YYEKEE (reference sequence). The receptor's source is a human donor in good health. The chain recombines TRBV5-5 with TRBJ1-4; D possibly corresponds to TRBD1 (5 bases). The specimen sequenced was T cells isolated from PBMCs. CDR3: CASSLAAGRNEKLFF. Written as DNA, the CDR3 is TGTGCCAGCAGCTTGGCCGCGGGGCGGAATGAAAAACTGTTTTTT.